These 5 T cell receptor beta chains were sequenced from one sample in a study of CD8+ T cells in alopecia areata. Investigators isolated RNA and reverse transcribed it into cDNA to act as the sequencing template. Assay: immunoSEQ multiplex PCR; the TCRdb copy retains only in-frame clones and omits some. The table has 200,000 to 250,000 clones, 35% to 40% seen once. The treatment denotes: oral pan-JAK inhibitor, 5-10 mg twice daily. The sequences come from CD4+ T cells sorted from blood, collected around week 31, from a patient treated with tofacitinib. These receptors all come from a human donor with alopecia areata.

This clone appeared a few times. The CDR3 sequence: CAWSNGTGPYEQYF. In DNA, the CDR3 is TGTGCCTGGAGCAACGGGACAGGGCCTTACGAGCAGTACTTC. V is TRBV30 and J is TRBJ2-7; 9 nucleotides agree with TRBD1. V was pared by 3 bases and J by 4 bases, with 7 bases of the junction left unmatched. The CDR3 is made up of 14 amino acids. Germline loops: CDR1 GTSNPN, CDR2 SVGIG (reference sequence).

In the case of this clone: The identical CDR3 is also encoded by other nucleotide sequences in the sample. V is TRBV5-1 and J is TRBJ2-1; possible D gene TRBD2, 5 bases. V was clipped by 2 bases and J by 8 bases, with 11 bases between them. The CDR3 spans 13 residues. CDR1 and CDR2 from the germline V gene are SGHRS and YFSETQ. CDR3 residues: CASSFRGSDEQFF. The CDR3 DNA reads as TGCGCCAGCAGCTTCCGGGGTAGCGATGAGCAGTTCTTC.

In this sample, this clone turned up a few times. The chain carries TRBV19 and TRBJ2-4; TRBD1 is a possible D gene (5 bases). The CDR3 length is 18 residues. From germline, CDR1 is LNHDA and CDR2 SQIVND (reference sequence). V was shortened by 0 bases and J by 0 bases, with 15 bases between the two germline ends. CDR3 bases: TGTGCCAGTAGTATAGATCCCCGCAGGGTAGGAGCCAAAAACATTCAGTACTTC. It translates to CASSIDPRRVGAKNIQYF.

Only a few counts were recorded for this clone. V and J are TRBV29-1 and TRBJ2-1; D ambiguous. Trimming cost V 5 bases and J 1 base, with 9 bases left between them. Germline CDR1 reads SQVTM; CDR2 reads ANQGSEA. This CDR3 spans 13 amino acids. The CDR3 sequence is CSVRRSSYNEQFF. The CDR3 nucleotides are TGCAGCGTTCGCAGGAGTTCCTACAATGAGCAGTTCTTC.

The chain recombines TRBV6-1 with TRBJ2-7, with D possibly called TRBD1 or TRBD2 (5 bases each). The CDR3 loop spans 14 amino acids. V shed 5 bases and J shed 5 bases, with 16 bases lying between them. Germline V CDR1 and CDR2: MNHNS, SASEGT. DNA for the CDR3: TGTGCCAGCAGTTCGCCTGGGGGAAAGAACGAGCAGTACTTC. Amino acid sequence: CASSSPGGKNEQYF.